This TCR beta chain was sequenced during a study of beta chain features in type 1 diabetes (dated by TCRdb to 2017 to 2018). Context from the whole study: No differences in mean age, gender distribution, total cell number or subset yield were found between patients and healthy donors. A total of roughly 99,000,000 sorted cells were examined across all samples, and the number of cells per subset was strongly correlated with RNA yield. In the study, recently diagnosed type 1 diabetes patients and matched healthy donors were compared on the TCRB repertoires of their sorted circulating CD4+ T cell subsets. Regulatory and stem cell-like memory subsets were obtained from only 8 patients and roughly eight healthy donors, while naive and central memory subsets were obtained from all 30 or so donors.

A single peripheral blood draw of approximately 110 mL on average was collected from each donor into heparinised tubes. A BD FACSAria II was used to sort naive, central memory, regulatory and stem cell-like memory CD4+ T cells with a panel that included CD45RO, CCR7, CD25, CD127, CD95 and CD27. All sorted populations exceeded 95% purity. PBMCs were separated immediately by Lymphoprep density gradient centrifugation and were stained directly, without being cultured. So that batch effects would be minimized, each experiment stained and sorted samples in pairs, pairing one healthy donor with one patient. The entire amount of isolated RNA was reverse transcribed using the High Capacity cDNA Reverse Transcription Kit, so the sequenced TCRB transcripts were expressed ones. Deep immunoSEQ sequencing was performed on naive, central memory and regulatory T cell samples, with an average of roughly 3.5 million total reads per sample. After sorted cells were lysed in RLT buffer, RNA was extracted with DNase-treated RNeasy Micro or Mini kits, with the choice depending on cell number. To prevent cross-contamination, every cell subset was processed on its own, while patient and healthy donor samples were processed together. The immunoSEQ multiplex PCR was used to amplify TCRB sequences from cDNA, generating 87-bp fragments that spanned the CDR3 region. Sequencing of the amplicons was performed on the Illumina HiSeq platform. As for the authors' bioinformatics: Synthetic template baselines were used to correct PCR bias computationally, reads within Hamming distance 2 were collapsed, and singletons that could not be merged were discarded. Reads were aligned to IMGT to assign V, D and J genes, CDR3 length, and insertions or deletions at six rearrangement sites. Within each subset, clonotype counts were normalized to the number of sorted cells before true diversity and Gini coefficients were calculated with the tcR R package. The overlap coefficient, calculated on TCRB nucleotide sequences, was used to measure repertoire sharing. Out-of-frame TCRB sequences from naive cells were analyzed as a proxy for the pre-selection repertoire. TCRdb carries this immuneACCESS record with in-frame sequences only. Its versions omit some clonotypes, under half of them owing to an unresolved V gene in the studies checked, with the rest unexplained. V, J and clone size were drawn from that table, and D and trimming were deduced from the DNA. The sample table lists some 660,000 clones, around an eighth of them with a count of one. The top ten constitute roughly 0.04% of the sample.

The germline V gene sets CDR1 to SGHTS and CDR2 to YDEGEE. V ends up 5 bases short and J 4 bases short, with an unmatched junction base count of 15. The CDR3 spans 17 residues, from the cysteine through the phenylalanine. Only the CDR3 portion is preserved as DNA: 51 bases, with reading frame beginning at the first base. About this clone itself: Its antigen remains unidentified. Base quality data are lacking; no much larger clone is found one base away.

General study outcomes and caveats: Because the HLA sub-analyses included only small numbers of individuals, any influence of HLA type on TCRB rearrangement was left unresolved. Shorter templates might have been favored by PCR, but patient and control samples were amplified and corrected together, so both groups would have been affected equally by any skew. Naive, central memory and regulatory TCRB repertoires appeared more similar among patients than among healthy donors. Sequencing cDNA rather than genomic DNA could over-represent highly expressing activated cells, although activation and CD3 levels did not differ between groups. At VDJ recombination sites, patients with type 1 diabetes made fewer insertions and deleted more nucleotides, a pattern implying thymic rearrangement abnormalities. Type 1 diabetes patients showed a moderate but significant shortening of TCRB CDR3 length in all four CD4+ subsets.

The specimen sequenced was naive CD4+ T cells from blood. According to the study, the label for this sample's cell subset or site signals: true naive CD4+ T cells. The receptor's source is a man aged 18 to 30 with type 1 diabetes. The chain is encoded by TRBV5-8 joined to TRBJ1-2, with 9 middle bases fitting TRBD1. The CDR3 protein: CASSLVPGQGSRYGYTF. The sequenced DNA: TGTGCCAGCAGTTTAGTTCCGGGACAGGGCTCTCGCTATGGCTACACCTTC.